These 9 T cell receptor beta chains came from one sample sequenced in a study of blood T cell repertoires in COVID-19. Assay used: immunoSEQ multiplex PCR; TCRdb lists only in-frame clones, some missing. The table records roughly 95,000 clones, around 80% of them present only once. Sequenced input: peripheral blood. These receptors were collected from a man aged 45-65 years with active or convalescent COVID-19.

The chain is built from TRBV7-9 and TRBJ1-4; D remains unclear. V gave up 1 base and J gave up 3 bases, with 9 bases separating them. The CDR3 runs to 15 residues. Germline V gene data show CDR1 as SEHNR and CDR2 as FQNEAQ (reference sequence). The chain's CDR3 is CASSLDGVANEKLFF. CDR3 DNA sequence: TGTGCCAGCAGCTTAGACGGAGTTGCTAATGAAAAACTGTTTTTT.

This clone was detected once. The rearrangement joins TRBV6-5 to TRBJ2-7, with 9 bases fitting TRBD1. The CDR3 sequence is 15 residues long. CDR1 is MNHEY and CDR2 is SVGAGI in the germline V gene. The trim removed 6 bases at V and 2 bases at J, leaving 8 bases unmatched. Here the CDR3 reads CASSAGQGLAYEQYV. In nucleotides, the CDR3 is TGTGCCAGCAGCGCGGGACAGGGTCTCGCCTACGAGCAGTACGTC.

The V gene is TRBV11-2, the J gene TRBJ2-1; 7 bases map to TRBD2. Germline V CDR1 and CDR2: SGHAT, FQNNGV. The CDR3 length is 17 residues. Unmatched junction bases numbered 15, after V lost 4 bases and J lost 6 bases. The CDR3, as DNA: TGTGCCAGCAGCTCCATCAAGGGCCCAGGGAGGGGCAATGAGCAGTTCTTC. This translates into CASSSIKGPGRGNEQFF.

This chain connects TRBV7-9 to TRBJ2-3; 15 bases agree with TRBD2. Germline CDR1 is SEHNR and CDR2 is FQNEAQ (reference sequence). The CDR3 consists of 18 residues. With 2 bases clipped from V and 6 bases from J, the junction kept 9 bases outside the gene matches. CDR3 region: CASSLLSSGLAGGDTQYF. The CDR3 DNA reads as TGTGCCAGCAGCTTATTATCTAGCGGACTAGCGGGGGGGGATACGCAGTATTTT.

V is TRBV9 and J is TRBJ1-4; TRBD1 agrees at 11 bases. Germline V CDR1 and CDR2: SGDLS, YYNGEE. Losses at the gene ends were 2 bases for V and 2 bases for J; bases not matched to a gene: 17. CDR3 length equals 21 residues. The CDR3 loop reads CASSVGLPGTGGLRTNEKLFF. CDR3 coding DNA: TGTGCCAGCAGCGTGGGCCTTCCCGGGACAGGGGGATTGAGGACTAATGAAAAACTGTTTTTT.

The V and J genes are TRBV24-1 and TRBJ1-1, with D tentatively TRBD1 (5 bases). Trimming cost V 2 bases and J 5 bases, with 14 bases left between them. The V gene's germline CDR1 is KGHDR and CDR2 SFDVKD. The CDR3 contains 15 residues. The CDR3 here is CATSDSAGQDTEAFF. The CDR3, as DNA: TGTGCCACCAGTGATTCCGCAGGGCAAGATACTGAAGCTTTCTTT.

V usage is TRBV20-1 and J usage is TRBJ1-2; D ambiguous. The germline CDR1 and CDR2 sequences are DFQATT and SNEGSKA (reference sequence). The CDR3 loop spans 11 amino acids. Trimming took off 7 bases at V and 2 bases at J, with 8 bases between the two ends. The CDR3 protein is CSERSNYGYTF. In DNA, the CDR3 is TGCAGTGAGAGGTCAAACTATGGCTACACCTTC.

J is TRBJ2-7 and V is TRBV19; 11 nucleotides align to TRBD1. The CDR3 covers 15 residues. Germline V gene data show CDR1 as LNHDA and CDR2 as SQIVND (reference sequence). Trimming took 6 bases from V and 4 from J; bases not matched to a gene: 8. This CDR3 reads CASRQAGTGGYEQYF. In DNA form, the CDR3 reads TGTGCCAGTAGACAAGCAGGGACAGGGGGTTACGAGCAGTACTTC.

The gene calls are TRBV11-3 and TRBJ2-3, with a possible D match to TRBD1 (5 bases). Trimming pared 0 bases from V and 10 bases from J, leaving 8 bases between. Germline CDR1 SGHNT, CDR2 YENEEA. This CDR3 region has 12 residues. DNA for the CDR3: TGTGCCAGCAGCTTAGATAGGGGTGCGCAGTATTTT. This gives the protein CASSLDRGAQYF.